One sample yielded the 14 T cell receptor beta chains listed below, sequenced in a study of early T cells in non-severe SARS-CoV-2 infection. Each CDR3 protein gets one entry after TCRdb re-called the 5' RACE reads with MiXCR. The sample records approximately 62,000 distinct CDR3 sequences, approximately 12% being singletons. Specimen: whole blood. The receptors stem from an adult who was a healthcare worker with PCR-confirmed SARS-CoV-2 infection or an uninfected control (not recorded which).

The chain carries TRBV20-1 and TRBJ2-1, with 8 positions matching TRBD2. The CDR3 is 13 amino acids. V lost 7 bases to trimming and J lost 4 bases; unmatched junction nucleotides: 6. Germline lookup yields CDR1 DFQATT and CDR2 SNEGSKA (reference sequence). This chain's CDR3 is CSVKAGGYNEQFF. The DNA of the CDR3 is TGCAGTGTCAAGGCGGGGGGTTACAATGAGCAGTTCTTC.

The chain links TRBV29-1 to TRBJ2-2, with 9 bases lining up with TRBD1. The CDR3 runs to 14 residues. In germline, CDR1 is SQVTM, CDR2 ANQGSEA. V shed 6 bases and J 4 bases; nucleotides not matched to a gene: 6. The CDR3 DNA sequence: TGCAGCGTGACGGGACAGGGATCCACCGGGGAGCTGTTTTTT. Translated: CSVTGQGSTGELFF.

This clonotype was detected many times. CDR3 coding DNA: TGCAGTGCTGGGGGGCAACGGGCTGGGGCCAACGTCCTGACTTTC. The encoded protein is CSAGGQRAGANVLTF. The chain is built from TRBV20-1 and TRBJ2-6; D possibly matches TRBD1 or TRBD2 (6 bases each). The V end was cut by 5 bases, the J end by 2 bases, with 13 bases between. Germline CDR1 is DFQATT and CDR2 is SNEGSKA (reference sequence). The CDR3 consists of 15 residues.

This clonotype was counted between two and nine times. The CDR3 DNA reads as TGTGCCAGCAGTTTATGGGGCGATGGCTACACCTTC. Its protein is CASSLWGDGYTF. V and J are TRBV12-3 or TRBV12-4 and TRBJ1-2; possible D gene TRBD1, 5 bases. The V end lost 2 bases, the J end lost 6 bases, and 7 bases lay between the germline ends. The CDR3 consists of 12 residues.

This sequence joins TRBV12-3 or TRBV12-4 and TRBJ2-5; D not certain. Between the trimmed V and J ends, which lost 5 bases and 5 bases, there was a span of 12 bases. This CDR3 comprises 13 residues. Here the CDR3 DNA reads TGTGCCAGCAGTCGCCGTTTCGGGGAGACCCAGTACTTC. Amino acid sequence: CASSRRFGETQYF.

This clonotype was counted at least ten times. The chain links TRBV7-6 to TRBJ2-3; unclear D gene. The length of the CDR3 is 16 residues. Deletions cut 0 bases from V and 0 bases from J, with 10 bases between. The germline V gene has CDR1 SGHVS and CDR2 FNYEAQ. The CDR3 region is CASSLALTRSTDTQYF. CDR3 DNA sequence: TGTGCCAGCAGCTTAGCGCTCACTCGGAGCACAGATACGCAGTATTTT.

The V call is TRBV2, the J call TRBJ2-3, with TRBD1 identical over 7 bases. This CDR3 region has 14 residues. V was pared by 0 bases and J by 6 bases, with 3 bases of the junction left unmatched. Germline V gene sequence: CDR1 SNHLY, CDR2 FYNNEI. The CDR3 loop is CASSEASTGDTQYF. CDR3 in DNA: TGTGCCAGCAGTGAAGCCTCGACAGGGGATACGCAGTATTTT.

This clonotype was picked up many times. CDR3 sequence (DNA): TGTGCCAGCAGTTTATCTGGGACAGCCCGCAATTCACCCCTCCACTTT. Amino acid sequence: CASSLSGTARNSPLHF. The rearrangement joins TRBV28 to TRBJ1-6; 7 bases agree with TRBD1. Germline CDR1 MDHEN, CDR2 SYDVKM. J gave up 7 bases and V 1 base, and 7 bases lay outside the gene matches. There are 16 residues in the CDR3.

The chain combines TRBV11-2 with TRBJ1-2; possibly TRBD1 for D (5 bases). The CDR3 consists of 13 residues. V lost 1 base to trimming and J lost 6 bases, with 9 bases between them. The germline V gene encodes CDR1 SGHAT and CDR2 FQNNGV. DNA of the CDR3: TGTGCCAGCAGCTTAGCCATGGGGGATGGCTACACCTTC. The encoded protein is CASSLAMGDGYTF.

This clonotype was counted many times. The chain employs TRBV30 and TRBJ2-1; D gene uncertain. This CDR3 contains 11 residues. Germline CDR1 is GTSNPN and CDR2 is SVGIG (reference sequence). Trimming cost V 4 bases and J 6 bases, with 7 bases left between them. The DNA of the CDR3 is TGTGCCTGGAAACTGGCCAATGAGCAGTTCTTC. Protein sequence: CAWKLANEQFF.

This clonotype was recorded many times. This chain links TRBV30 with TRBJ2-7; maybe TRBD1 (7 bases). The CDR3 has 14 amino acids. The germline gives CDR1 GTSNPN, CDR2 SVGIG (reference sequence). V dropped 5 bases and J dropped 5 bases, with 19 bases sitting between them. The CDR3 DNA reads as TGTGCCTGGTGGCAACGGCAGGGGGGCGACGAGCAGTACTTC. Protein: CAWWQRQGGDEQYF.

The table lists this clonotype with a few counts. The V gene is TRBV4-3, the J gene TRBJ2-3; 10 bases align to TRBD1. This CDR3 spans 16 amino acids. Germline V lookup: CDR1 LGHNA, CDR2 YSLEER. Trimming at V came to 4 bases and at J to 0 bases, leaving 4 bases not matched to a gene. The CDR3 sequence is CASSLDRGWSTDTQYF. The CDR3 nucleotides read TGCGCCAGCAGCCTGGACAGGGGGTGGAGCACAGATACGCAGTATTTT.

Many counts were recorded for this clonotype. The J gene is TRBJ2-1, the V gene TRBV7-3; D is perhaps TRBD2 (6 bases). Germline CDR1 reads SGHTA; CDR2 reads FQGTGA. V gave up 5 bases and J gave up 10 bases, with 12 bases separating them. The CDR3 contains 12 residues. The CDR3 is CASSPGGLEQFF. CDR3 coding DNA: TGTGCCAGCAGCCCCGGAGGGCTCGAGCAGTTCTTC.

This clonotype was counted many times. The chain links TRBV24-1 to TRBJ1-5, with 7 bases lining up with TRBD1. This CDR3 contains 15 residues. Germline loops: CDR1 KGHDR, CDR2 SFDVKD. The ends lost 4 bases at V and 0 bases at J; junction bases unmatched: 2. This CDR3 is CATSEDRDSNQPQHF. The CDR3 nucleotides read TGTGCCACCAGTGAAGACAGGGATAGCAATCAGCCCCAGCATTTT.